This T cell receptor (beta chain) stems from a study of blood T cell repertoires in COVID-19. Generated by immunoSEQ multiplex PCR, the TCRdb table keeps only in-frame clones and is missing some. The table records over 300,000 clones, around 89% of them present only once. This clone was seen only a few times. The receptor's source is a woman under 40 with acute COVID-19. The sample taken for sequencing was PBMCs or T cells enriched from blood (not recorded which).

CDR3 sequence: CASSATPDRPIYYEQYF. The CDR3 coding sequence is TGCGCCAGCAGCGCCACTCCTGACAGGCCGATATACTACGAGCAGTACTTC. V and J are TRBV5-1 and TRBJ2-7; TRBD1 might be the D (6 bases). In germline, CDR1 is SGHRS, CDR2 YFSETQ. The CDR3 runs to 17 residues. Trimming left V 4 bases short and J 3 bases short, with 23 bases between. The full variable domain, in which reference TRBV5-1 and TRBJ2-7 provide the parts outside the CDR3, is KAGVTQTPRYLIKTRGQQVTLSCSPISGHRSVSWYQQTPGQGLQFLFEYFSETQRNKGNFPGRFSGRQFSNSRSEMNVSTLELGDSALYLCASSATPDRPIYYEQYFGPGTRLTVT.